Listed below are T cell receptor beta chains from one sample, sequenced in a study of cytomegalovirus exposure and HLA in healthy donors. Measured with immunoSEQ multiplex PCR; TCRdb has only the in-frame clones, and not every one. The data contain some 140,000 clones, over 75% of them singletons. Material for sequencing was PBMCs. These receptors were taken from a man aged 45-65 years in good health and CMV-seronegative. CDR3s include the opening cysteine and the closing phenylalanine or tryptophan. The D gene is left open where the match is weak.

>TRBV28|TRBJ2-6|NA
CASSPPLGPWSGANVLTF
TGTGCCAGCAGTCCCCCCCTAGGTCCGTGGTCTGGGGCCAACGTCCTGACTTTC
>TRBV19|TRBJ2-1|TRBD1
CASSIGQGMNEQFF
TGTGCCAGTAGTATAGGACAGGGAATGAATGAGCAGTTCTTC
>TRBV10-1|TRBJ2-1|NA
CASSESVGPGNEQFF
TGCGCCAGCAGTGAGTCCGTGGGGCCGGGCAATGAGCAGTTCTTC
>TRBV10-1|TRBJ2-5|TRBD2
CASSARGRWETQYF
TGCGCCAGCAGTGCACGCGGGAGATGGGAGACCCAGTACTTC
>TRBV5-1|TRBJ2-7|TRBD1
CASSLGGTGYAYEQYF
TGCGCCAGCAGCTTGGGAGGGACAGGCTACGCCTACGAGCAGTACTTC
>TRBV18|TRBJ1-2|TRBD1
CASSPETGVGYTF
TGTGCCAGCTCACCAGAGACAGGGGTAGGCTACACCTTC
>TRBV7-6|TRBJ2-7|NA
CASSQTGRGSYEQYF
TGTGCCAGCAGCCAAACAGGGAGGGGCTCCTACGAGCAGTACTTC
>TRBV6-5|TRBJ1-5|TRBD1
CASSRDRAQPQHF
TGTGCCAGCAGTCGGGACAGGGCACAGCCCCAGCATTTT
>TRBV18|TRBJ2-6|TRBD1
CASSLQGALGGANVLTF
TGTGCCAGCTCACTGCAGGGGGCGCTTGGTGGGGCCAACGTCCTGACTTTC
>TRBV6-5|TRBJ1-2|NA
CASSRTEANYGYTF
TGTGCCAGCAGTCGGACAGAGGCTAACTATGGCTACACCTTC
>TRBV25-1|TRBJ1-4|NA
CASSDRGELFF
TGTGCCAGCAGTGATCGGGGGGAACTGTTTTTT
>TRBV7-6|TRBJ2-5|TRBD1
CASSSNWAGGWGTQYF
TGTGCCAGCAGTTCCAATTGGGCAGGGGGCTGGGGGACCCAGTACTTC
>TRBV5-1|TRBJ2-5|TRBD2
CASSWGTSGRAIETQYF
TGCGCCAGCAGCTGGGGGACTAGCGGGAGGGCCATCGAGACCCAGTACTTC
>TRBV7-2|TRBJ1-2|TRBD1
CASSLDRGAYGYTF
TGTGCCAGCAGCTTAGACAGGGGGGCCTATGGCTACACCTTC
>TRBV6-5|TRBJ2-7|NA
CASSNIPYEQYF
TGTGCCAGCAGTAACATACCCTACGAGCAGTACTTC
>TRBV19|TRBJ2-1|TRBD2
CASSRGTGTSGRHEQFF
TGTGCCAGTAGTAGGGGGACCGGGACTAGCGGGAGGCATGAGCAGTTCTTC
>TRBV2|TRBJ1-2|TRBD1
CASSQQGQLSGYTF
TGTGCCAGCAGTCAACAGGGACAGTTATCTGGCTACACCTTC